Below, 27 T cell receptor beta chains from the same sample are listed, as sequenced in a study of T-cell memory formation after mild COVID-19. TCRdb passed the 5' RACE reads through MiXCR, listing each CDR3 protein once. The table has around 200,000 distinct CDR3 sequences, about 22% seen once. The sequencing input was PBMCs or a T cell subset sorted from them (not recorded which). The receptors derive from an adult woman who had mild COVID-19 (a few samples of this study predate the infection). Cell type and time point are not known.

The sample holds a few counts of this clonotype. The chain links TRBV27 to TRBJ2-7; D not resolved. Trimming took 4 bases from V and 2 from J, leaving 9 bases between them. Germline V gene lookup returns CDR1 MNHEY and CDR2 SMNVEV (reference sequence). This CDR3 region has 13 residues. CDR3 sequence (DNA): TGTGCCAGCAGTTCGATAGACCCCTACGAGCAGTACTTC. It codes for CASSSIDPYEQYF.

This clonotype has a handful of counts. The J gene is TRBJ2-7, the V gene TRBV12-3 or TRBV12-4; no clear D gene. V was clipped by 10 bases and J by 2 bases, with 15 bases between them. The CDR3 totals 13 residues. CDR3 loop: CANQPVRTYEQYF. As DNA, the CDR3 is TGTGCCAACCAGCCCGTCCGCACCTACGAGCAGTACTTC.

This chain links TRBV6-2 or TRBV6-3 with TRBJ2-7; D perhaps matches TRBD2 (6 bases). CDR1 and CDR2 (germline): MNHEY, SVGEGT. CDR3 length: 14 residues. V gave up 10 bases and J gave up 3 bases, with 19 bases separating them. CDR3 amino acids: CATHREREVYEQYF. The CDR3 nucleotides are TGTGCCACTCACCGGGAGAGGGAAGTCTACGAGCAGTACTTC.

The chain combines TRBV7-9 with TRBJ2-4; D possibly uses TRBD1 or TRBD2 (6 bases each). Trimming removed 6 bases at V and 8 bases at J, with 41 bases between. The CDR3 consists of 22 residues. Germline V CDR1 and CDR2: SEHNR, FQNEAQ (reference sequence). CDR3 in amino acids: CASSPQGSGGLSGGLLSDIQYF. The CDR3 DNA follows: TGTGCCAGCAGTCCACAGGGATCTGGGGGTCTTTCCGGGGGTCTCTTGTCTGACATTCAGTACTTC. Full variable domain (missing parts from reference TRBV7-9 and TRBJ2-4): DTGVSQNPRHKITKRGQNVTFRCDPISEHNRLYWYRQTLGQGPEFLTYFQNEAQLEKSRLLSDRFSAERPKGSFSTLEIQRTEQGDSAMYLCASSPQGSGGLSGGLLSDIQYFGAGTRLSVL.

In its sample, this clonotype was seen a few times. This chain links TRBV7-2 with TRBJ2-5; the D is unclear. The CDR3 runs to 15 residues. The V gene lost 1 base and the J gene lost 4 bases, with 13 bases spanning the gap. Germline V lookup: CDR1 SGHTA, CDR2 FQGNSA. The CDR3, as DNA: TGTGCCAGCAGCTTAGGGGATTCTCCCTTAGAGACCCAGTACTTC. Translating gives CASSLGDSPLETQYF.

This clonotype came up a few times. The chain carries TRBV12-3 or TRBV12-4 and TRBJ1-2; 8 bases line up with TRBD1. The CDR3 contains 15 residues. V lost 2 bases and J lost 2; bases outside the gene matches: 4. The CDR3 sequence: CASSLSGTGNYGYTF. DNA for the CDR3: TGTGCCAGCAGTTTATCCGGGACAGGCAACTATGGCTACACCTTC.

The J gene is TRBJ1-1, the V gene TRBV29-1; D perhaps matches TRBD1 (5 bases). V shed 5 bases and J shed 12 bases, with 22 bases lying between them. The CDR3 sequence is 13 residues long. Germline CDR1 and CDR2: SQVTM and ANQGSEA. This chain's CDR3 is CSVNRKEGSITFF. CDR3 nucleotide sequence: TGCAGCGTTAACCGGAAGGAGGGGTCGATAACTTTCTTT.

The genes are TRBV5-1 and TRBJ2-3; TRBD2 matches at 13 bases. Trimming cost V 4 bases and J 5 bases; bases outside gene matches: 7. The CDR3 is 16 amino acids. The germline V gene encodes CDR1 SGHRS and CDR2 YFSETQ. The DNA of the CDR3 is TGCGCCAGCAGCACCCGGACTAGCGGGGGATTAGATACGCAGTATTTT. Protein: CASSTRTSGGLDTQYF.

CDR3 in amino acids: CASSLGTDFSYEQYF. The CDR3 nucleotides read TGTGCCAGCAGCTTAGGTACAGATTTCTCCTACGAGCAGTACTTC. The V call is TRBV7-9, the J call TRBJ2-7; unclear D gene. Germline V lookup: CDR1 SEHNR, CDR2 FQNEAQ (reference sequence). This CDR3 has 15 amino acids. The V gene lost 1 base and the J gene lost 0 bases, with 10 bases spanning the gap.

The rearrangement joins TRBV27 to TRBJ1-1; possibly TRBD1 for D (5 bases). Germline V gene data show CDR1 as MNHEY and CDR2 as SMNVEV (reference sequence). V lost 4 bases to trimming and J lost 3 bases, with 9 bases between them. The CDR3 is 13 residues long. The CDR3 nucleotides are TGTGCCAGCAGTTATGGAGGGGACACTGAAGCTTTCTTT. It translates to CASSYGGDTEAFF.

This clonotype was observed a few times. The chain combines TRBV6-2 or TRBV6-3 with TRBJ2-5; D not certain. The CDR3 extends over 12 amino acids. V lost 2 bases, J lost 6 bases, and 7 bases lay in between. In germline, CDR1 is MNHEY, CDR2 SVGEGT. The CDR3 coding sequence is TGTGCCAGCAGTTACACCGCAAAGACCCAGTACTTC. It codes for CASSYTAKTQYF.

The chain carries TRBV7-9 and TRBJ1-1; unclear D gene. This CDR3 comprises 15 residues. The germline V and J ends were trimmed by 4 bases and 1 base, with 13 bases remaining between them. CDR1 SEHNR and CDR2 FQNEAQ come from the germline V gene (reference sequence). CDR3 bases: TGTGCCAGCAGCTCATCGAGGGTGACGAACACTGAAGCTTTCTTT. It specifies CASSSSRVTNTEAFF. The full variable domain, with the rest looked up from reference TRBV7-9 and TRBJ1-1, is DTGVSQNPRHKITKRGQNVTFRCDPISEHNRLYWYRQTLGQGPEFLTYFQNEAQLEKSRLLSDRFSAERPKGSFSTLEIQRTEQGDSAMYLCASSSSRVTNTEAFFGQGTRLTVV.

The V and J genes are TRBV4-1 and TRBJ1-2, with D perhaps TRBD1 (5 bases). V lost 4 bases to trimming and J lost 2 bases, with 14 bases between them. The CDR3 runs 15 residues. Germline V gene data show CDR1 as MGHRA and CDR2 as YSYEKL. This chain's CDR3 is CASSPAEGTNYGYTF. The CDR3 DNA reads TGCGCCAGCAGCCCCGCCGAGGGGACCAACTATGGCTACACCTTC.

The rearrangement uses TRBV6-2 or TRBV6-3 and TRBJ2-3, with TRBD2 matching 7 bases. V shed 6 bases and J 2 bases; nucleotides not matched to a gene: 8. This CDR3 is built from 15 residues. Germline-derived CDR1 and CDR2 are MNHEY and SVGEGT. CDR3 protein: CASSPSGEPTDTQYF. The CDR3 DNA reads TGTGCCAGCAGCCCGAGCGGGGAACCCACAGATACGCAGTATTTT.

This clonotype has more than one count but fewer than ten. The rearrangement links TRBV6-2 or TRBV6-3 to TRBJ2-1; D is ambiguous. The CDR3 is 14 residues long. The germline gives CDR1 MNHEY, CDR2 SVGEGT. The V gene lost 6 bases and the J gene lost 0 bases, with 9 bases spanning the gap. The DNA of the CDR3 is TGTGCCAGCAGGAAAAGTAGCTCCTACAATGAGCAGTTCTTC. This translates into CASRKSSSYNEQFF.

This chain links TRBV4-1 with TRBJ2-3; 10 bases align to TRBD1. CDR1 and CDR2 from the germline V gene are MGHRA and YSYEKL. This CDR3 contains 15 residues. V lost 4 bases to trimming and J lost 5 bases; unmatched junction nucleotides: 6. CDR3 in amino acids: CASSRPGTGVDTQYF. For the CDR3, the DNA is TGCGCCAGCAGCCGCCCCGGGACAGGGGTAGATACGCAGTATTTT.

V is TRBV30 and J is TRBJ2-7, with unresolved D. CDR1 GTSNPN and CDR2 SVGIG come from the germline V gene (reference sequence). V lost 2 bases and J 3 bases, leaving 11 bases between the germline ends. This CDR3 contains 13 residues. Here the CDR3 reads CAWSPAVHYEQYF. CDR3 sequence (DNA): TGTGCCTGGAGTCCTGCGGTTCACTACGAGCAGTACTTC.

This clonotype was counted between two and nine times. This chain uses TRBV10-3 with TRBJ1-1; 9 bases line up with TRBD1. Trimming took 10 bases from V and 6 from J; bases not matched to a gene: 15. The CDR3 totals 15 residues. Germline V lookup: CDR1 ENHRY, CDR2 SYGVKD. The CDR3 loop is CATERTGVGMAEAFF. The DNA of the CDR3 is TGTGCCACCGAGAGGACAGGGGTGGGAATGGCTGAAGCTTTCTTT.

This clonotype has just a few counts. This chain connects TRBV7-8 to TRBJ2-1; perhaps TRBD1 as D (6 bases). This CDR3 spans 16 amino acids. Germline V gene sequence: CDR1 SGHVS, CDR2 FQNEAQ. V lost 5 bases, J lost 3 bases, and 17 bases lay in between. DNA for the CDR3: TGTGCCAGCAGCCCAGGCCGAGGACAGAGCTACAATGAGCAGTTCTTC. It specifies CASSPGRGQSYNEQFF.

This clonotype showed up just a few times. The gene calls are TRBV12-3 or TRBV12-4 and TRBJ1-5, with unresolved D. V lost 5 bases to trimming and J lost 0 bases, with 11 bases between them. The CDR3 extends over 15 amino acids. CDR3 nucleotide sequence: TGTGCCAGCAGTCTTCAGGCCTTTAGCAATCAGCCCCAGCATTTT. It translates to CASSLQAFSNQPQHF.

Only a few counts were recorded for this clonotype. The chain employs TRBV5-5 and TRBJ2-2; no definite D call. V was shortened by 5 bases and J by 5 bases, with 16 bases between the two germline ends. CDR1 and CDR2 from the germline V gene are SGHKS and YYEKEE (reference sequence). The CDR3 loop spans 15 amino acids. The chain's CDR3 is CASRLGQTSTGELFF. CDR3 bases: TGTGCCAGCAGGCTAGGGCAGACCTCGACCGGGGAGCTGTTTTTT.

This clonotype was observed a handful of times. This chain joins TRBV20-1 and TRBJ2-1, with 9 bases aligning to TRBD2. The CDR3 is made up of 16 amino acids. Germline V gene sequence: CDR1 DFQATT, CDR2 SNEGSKA (reference sequence). V lost 0 bases to trimming and J lost 6 bases; unmatched junction nucleotides: 9. The CDR3 sequence is CSARDLAGEGPNEQFF. CDR3 bases: TGCAGTGCTAGAGATTTAGCGGGAGAAGGCCCCAATGAGCAGTTCTTC.

In this sample, this clonotype turned up a few times. V gene TRBV9 combines with J gene TRBJ2-5, with 13 bases matching TRBD2. The J segment lost 5 bases and the V segment lost 4 bases, leaving 14 bases of the junction unmatched. The CDR3 runs 18 residues. The germline CDR1 and CDR2 sequences are SGDLS and YYNGEE. CDR3 loop: CASSPPPLGLAGWETQYF. CDR3 nucleotides: TGTGCCAGCAGCCCACCCCCGCTGGGACTAGCGGGGTGGGAGACCCAGTACTTC. Drawing the rest from reference TRBV9 and TRBJ2-5, the complete variable domain is DSGVTQTPKHLITATGQRVTLRCSPRSGDLSVYWYQQSLDQGLQFLIQYYNGEERAKGNILERFSAQQFPDLHSELNLSSLELGDSALYFCASSPPPLGLAGWETQYFGPGTRLLVL.

V is TRBV5-6 and J is TRBJ2-7; 7 nucleotides line up with TRBD2. J was trimmed by 0 bases and V by 0 bases; bases with no gene match: 6. CDR1 SGHDT and CDR2 YYEEEE come from the germline V gene. CDR3 length: 16 amino acids. The CDR3 sequence is CASSLGVAGSSYEQYF. CDR3 DNA sequence: TGTGCCAGCAGCTTGGGCGTAGCGGGCAGCTCCTACGAGCAGTACTTC.

V usage is TRBV7-9 and J usage is TRBJ1-2; D is uncertain. The CDR3 has 11 residues. V dropped 4 bases and J dropped 8 bases, with 8 bases sitting between them. CDR1 and CDR2 from the germline V gene are SEHNR and FQNEAQ (reference sequence). CDR3 region: CASSSGLGYTF. DNA for the CDR3: TGTGCCAGCAGCTCGGGGTTGGGCTACACCTTC.

This chain connects TRBV13 to TRBJ1-4; 7 nucleotides align to TRBD1. This CDR3 spans 16 amino acids. CDR1 is PRHDT and CDR2 is FYEKMQ in the germline V gene (reference sequence). The junction had 11 bases not matched to a gene; V was cut back by 5 bases and J by 5 bases. Written as DNA, the CDR3 is TGTGCCAGCAGCGTACGAACAGGGGTCCCCAATGAAAAACTGTTTTTT. Protein product: CASSVRTGVPNEKLFF.

This clonotype was counted only a few times. The V gene is TRBV5-1, the J gene TRBJ2-5, with unresolved D. CDR3 length equals 15 residues. Germline V CDR1 and CDR2: SGHRS, YFSETQ. V was trimmed by 6 bases and J by 0 bases, leaving 15 bases between them. The CDR3 reads CASNTNLDDQETQYF. CDR3 nucleotides: TGCGCCAGCAACACGAACCTCGATGACCAAGAGACCCAGTACTTC.